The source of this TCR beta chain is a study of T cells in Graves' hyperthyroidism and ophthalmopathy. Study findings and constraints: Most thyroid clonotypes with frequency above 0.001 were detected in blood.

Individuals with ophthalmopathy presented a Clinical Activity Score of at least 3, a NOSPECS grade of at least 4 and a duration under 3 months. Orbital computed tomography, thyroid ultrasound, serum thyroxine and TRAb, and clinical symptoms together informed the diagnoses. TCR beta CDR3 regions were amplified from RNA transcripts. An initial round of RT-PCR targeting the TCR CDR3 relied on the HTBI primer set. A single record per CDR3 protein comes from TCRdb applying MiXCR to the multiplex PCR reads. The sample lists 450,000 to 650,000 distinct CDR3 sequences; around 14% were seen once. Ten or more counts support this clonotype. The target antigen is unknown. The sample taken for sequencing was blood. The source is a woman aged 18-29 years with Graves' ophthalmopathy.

The CDR3 DNA follows: TGTGCCAGCATGAGGGGAAGGTACGAGCAGTACTTC. It yields the protein CASMRGRYEQYF. The genes are TRBV6-1 and TRBJ2-7; perhaps D is TRBD1 or TRBD2 (5 bases each). CDR3 length: 12 residues. Germline assignment: CDR1 MNHNS and CDR2 SASEGT. Trimming stripped 7 bases from V and 4 bases from J, with 11 bases between.